This is a list of T cell receptor beta chains from one sample in a study of blood T cell repertoires in COVID-19. The data were produced by immunoSEQ multiplex PCR, yet TCRdb's version contains in-frame clones alone and is incomplete. The sample carries fewer than 350,000 clones, about nine tenths recorded once. Specimen: peripheral blood. These receptors were taken from a woman in her fifties or sixties with COVID-19, enrolled during active disease. The CDR3 runs from the conserved cysteine through the conserved F or W. Fields, in order: V gene, clone size, J gene, D gene, CDR3 protein, CDR3 DNA. D genes are given only for firm matches. Expanded clones are given a class, and other clones once, few, many or no size at all.

v_call: TRBV3-1/TRBV3-2; clone_size: NA; j_call: TRBJ2-7; d_call: NA; cdr3_aa: CASSGGGGPYEQYF; cdr3_nt: TGTGCCAGCAGCGGGGGGGGCGGCCCCTACGAGCAGTACTTC
v_call: TRBV29-1; clone_size: NA; j_call: TRBJ2-7; d_call: NA; cdr3_aa: CSVEEDEATMRYF; cdr3_nt: TGCAGCGTTGAAGAAGATGAGGCCACCATGAGGTACTTC
v_call: TRBV4-1; clone_size: NA; j_call: TRBJ1-1; d_call: TRBD1; cdr3_aa: CASSQDGTELLSMNTEAFF; cdr3_nt: TGCGCCAGCAGCCAAGACGGGACAGAACTACTATCCATGAACACTGAAGCTTTCTTT
v_call: TRBV11-2; clone_size: NA; j_call: TRBJ2-4; d_call: NA; cdr3_aa: CASSLEGLRWRLAKNIQYF; cdr3_nt: TGTGCCAGCAGCTTAGAGGGGCTGAGGTGGCGGCTAGCCAAAAACATTCAGTACTTC
v_call: TRBV7-2; clone_size: NA; j_call: TRBJ1-5; d_call: NA; cdr3_aa: CASSLNELMRGNQPQHF; cdr3_nt: TGTGCCAGCAGCTTAAACGAACTCATGAGGGGCAATCAGCCCCAGCATTTT
v_call: TRBV6-5; clone_size: NA; j_call: TRBJ1-3; d_call: TRBD1; cdr3_aa: CASKRQGSGNTIYF; cdr3_nt: TGTGCCAGCAAAAGACAGGGTTCCGGAAACACCATATATTTT
v_call: TRBV2; clone_size: few; j_call: TRBJ1-3; d_call: NA; cdr3_aa: CAGGTSGNTIYF; cdr3_nt: TGTGCCGGCGGGACTTCTGGAAACACCATATATTTT
v_call: TRBV6-6; clone_size: NA; j_call: TRBJ1-3; d_call: TRBD1; cdr3_aa: CASSYKGAGGNTIYF; cdr3_nt: TGTGCCAGCAGTTACAAGGGGGCAGGTGGAAACACCATATATTTT
v_call: TRBV14; clone_size: once; j_call: TRBJ1-2; d_call: NA; cdr3_aa: CASSQERVGYTF; cdr3_nt: TGTGCCAGCAGCCAAGAGAGGGTTGGCTACACCTTC
v_call: TRBV6-5; clone_size: NA; j_call: TRBJ1-6; d_call: NA; cdr3_aa: CASREIVSNSPLHF; cdr3_nt: TGTGCCAGCCGGGAGATTGTCAGTAATTCACCCCTCCACTTT
v_call: TRBV6-5; clone_size: NA; j_call: TRBJ2-3; d_call: NA; cdr3_aa: CASGVTDTQYF; cdr3_nt: TGTGCCAGCGGAGTTACAGATACGCAGTATTTT
v_call: TRBV18; clone_size: NA; j_call: TRBJ1-4; d_call: TRBD1; cdr3_aa: CASSPVTGATNEKLFF; cdr3_nt: TGTGCCAGCTCACCGGTCACAGGGGCAACTAATGAAAAACTGTTTTTT
v_call: TRBV4-2; clone_size: NA; j_call: TRBJ1-3; d_call: NA; cdr3_aa: CASSQSPTSDTIYF; cdr3_nt: TGTGCCAGCAGCCAATCTCCCACGTCGGACACCATATATTTT
v_call: TRBV15; clone_size: NA; j_call: TRBJ1-4; d_call: NA; cdr3_aa: CATSRDPGGEEKLFF; cdr3_nt: TGTGCCACCAGCAGAGATCCGGGGGGGGAAGAAAAACTGTTTTTT
v_call: TRBV7-8; clone_size: NA; j_call: TRBJ2-1; d_call: NA; cdr3_aa: CASSLTRWGVGGNEQFF; cdr3_nt: TGTGCCAGCAGCTTGACGCGGTGGGGAGTCGGGGGCAATGAGCAGTTCTTC
v_call: TRBV11-2; clone_size: NA; j_call: TRBJ1-2; d_call: NA; cdr3_aa: CASSYRTVGYGYTF; cdr3_nt: TGTGCCAGCAGCTACCGGACAGTTGGCTATGGCTACACCTTC
v_call: TRBV5-4; clone_size: NA; j_call: TRBJ2-1; d_call: TRBD2; cdr3_aa: CASSLESGGGARNEQFF; cdr3_nt: TGTGCCAGCAGCTTGGAGAGCGGCGGGGGGGCTAGGAATGAGCAGTTCTTC
v_call: TRBV2; clone_size: NA; j_call: TRBJ1-1; d_call: NA; cdr3_aa: CASSLGHRVGAFF; cdr3_nt: TGTGCCAGCAGCTTAGGACATCGAGTCGGAGCTTTCTTT
v_call: TRBV6-5; clone_size: NA; j_call: TRBJ1-1; d_call: NA; cdr3_aa: CATSPSGGSEAFF; cdr3_nt: TGTGCCACCTCCCCTTCGGGGGGCTCTGAAGCTTTCTTT
v_call: TRBV7-6; clone_size: once; j_call: TRBJ1-1; d_call: NA; cdr3_aa: CASSLERMNTEAFF; cdr3_nt: TGTGCCAGCAGCTTAGAGAGAATGAACACTGAAGCTTTCTTT
v_call: TRBV18; clone_size: NA; j_call: TRBJ1-1; d_call: TRBD1; cdr3_aa: CASSPPTGQTLTEAFF; cdr3_nt: TGTGCCAGCTCACCACCTACGGGACAGACCCTCACTGAAGCTTTCTTT
v_call: TRBV7-9; clone_size: NA; j_call: TRBJ2-1; d_call: TRBD2; cdr3_aa: CASSPPGLAIYNEQFF; cdr3_nt: TGTGCCAGCAGCCCACCGGGACTAGCGATTTACAATGAGCAGTTCTTC
v_call: TRBV19; clone_size: NA; j_call: TRBJ1-1; d_call: NA; cdr3_aa: CASSIVQDRRKAFF; cdr3_nt: TGTGCCAGTAGTATAGTTCAGGACAGAAGAAAAGCTTTCTTT
v_call: TRBV6-5; clone_size: NA; j_call: TRBJ2-5; d_call: TRBD2; cdr3_aa: CASRLAGGLVETQYF; cdr3_nt: TGTGCCAGCAGACTAGCGGGGGGGCTCGTGGAGACCCAGTACTTC
v_call: TRBV5-1; clone_size: NA; j_call: TRBJ1-1; d_call: NA; cdr3_aa: CASSLEAAEAFF; cdr3_nt: TGCGCCAGCAGCTTGGAGGCGGCTGAAGCTTTCTTT
v_call: TRBV7-8; clone_size: NA; j_call: TRBJ1-3; d_call: TRBD1; cdr3_aa: CASSSLRGQGLSGNTIYF; cdr3_nt: TGTGCCAGCAGCTCCCTCCGGGGACAGGGCCTCTCTGGAAACACCATATATTTT
v_call: TRBV6-1; clone_size: NA; j_call: TRBJ2-5; d_call: TRBD2; cdr3_aa: CASSGGGSRWETQYF; cdr3_nt: TGTGCCAGCAGTGGGGGGGGTTCTCGTTGGGAGACCCAGTACTTC
v_call: TRBV7-9; clone_size: once; j_call: TRBJ1-2; d_call: NA; cdr3_aa: CASSLAGTQNYGYTF; cdr3_nt: TGTGCCAGCAGCTTAGCCGGGACACAAAACTATGGCTACACCTTC
v_call: TRBV19; clone_size: NA; j_call: TRBJ1-3; d_call: NA; cdr3_aa: CASSSPRLGNTIYF; cdr3_nt: TGTGCCAGTAGTAGCCCTCGACTTGGAAACACCATATATTTT
v_call: TRBV27; clone_size: NA; j_call: TRBJ2-1; d_call: NA; cdr3_aa: CASRYLSSYNEQFF; cdr3_nt: TGTGCCAGCAGGTATCTGAGCTCCTACAATGAGCAGTTCTTC
v_call: TRBV28; clone_size: NA; j_call: TRBJ2-7; d_call: TRBD2; cdr3_aa: CASSFRTSPGSWEQYF; cdr3_nt: TGTGCCAGCAGTTTCCGGACTAGTCCTGGGTCCTGGGAGCAGTACTTC
v_call: TRBV19; clone_size: NA; j_call: TRBJ1-5; d_call: TRBD1; cdr3_aa: CASRGTDRGGNQPQHF; cdr3_nt: TGTGCCAGTAGAGGTACGGACAGGGGAGGCAATCAGCCCCAGCATTTT
v_call: TRBV19; clone_size: NA; j_call: TRBJ1-4; d_call: NA; cdr3_aa: CASSISGGVREKLFF; cdr3_nt: TGTGCCAGTAGTATATCAGGAGGGGTCCGAGAAAAACTGTTTTTT
v_call: TRBV9; clone_size: NA; j_call: TRBJ1-6; d_call: TRBD1; cdr3_aa: CASSLRTGDSPLHF; cdr3_nt: TGTGCCAGCAGCTTAAGGACAGGGGATTCACCCCTCCACTTT
v_call: TRBV7-3; clone_size: NA; j_call: TRBJ2-7; d_call: NA; cdr3_aa: CASSFQRSYEQYF; cdr3_nt: TGTGCCAGCAGCTTTCAGCGGTCCTACGAGCAGTACTTC
v_call: TRBV14; clone_size: NA; j_call: TRBJ1-6; d_call: TRBD1; cdr3_aa: CASSRGTANSPLHF; cdr3_nt: TGTGCCAGCAGCCGCGGGACAGCTAATTCACCCCTCCACTTT
v_call: TRBV5-4; clone_size: NA; j_call: TRBJ1-4; d_call: TRBD1; cdr3_aa: CASSRDRATNEKLFF; cdr3_nt: TGTGCCAGCAGCAGGGACAGGGCAACTAATGAAAAACTGTTTTTT
v_call: TRBV5-4; clone_size: NA; j_call: TRBJ1-2; d_call: NA; cdr3_aa: CASSVARTIYGYTF; cdr3_nt: TGTGCCAGCAGTGTAGCACGGACTATCTATGGCTACACCTTC
v_call: TRBV18; clone_size: NA; j_call: TRBJ2-1; d_call: TRBD2; cdr3_aa: CASSPGVAGGPYNEQFF; cdr3_nt: TGTGCCAGCTCACCAGGGGTTGCGGGGGGCCCCTACAATGAGCAGTTCTTC
v_call: TRBV2; clone_size: NA; j_call: TRBJ2-1; d_call: TRBD2; cdr3_aa: CASSERGLANNEQFF; cdr3_nt: TGTGCCAGCAGTGAAAGGGGACTAGCAAACAATGAGCAGTTCTTC